This T cell receptor beta chain was captured by sequencing in a study of blood T cells in healthy people across ages. With a J-beta primer mix and a sample-barcoded 5' primer, a second PCR ran roughly 6 to 12 cycles. A single record per CDR3 protein comes from TCRdb applying MiXCR to the 5' RACE reads. The sample carries approximately 800,000 distinct CDR3 sequences, 55% to 75% recorded once. V was pared by 0 bases and J by 0 bases, with 14 bases between. Germline CDR1 reads MNHEY; CDR2 reads SMNVEV (reference sequence). The CDR3 spans 17 residues. Sequencing used blood. The chain links TRBV27 to TRBJ1-1; D perhaps matches TRBD1 (6 bases). This TCR was sampled from a man aged 30 to 39 in good health. The CDR3 DNA sequence: TGTGCCAGCAGTTTATCGGGGGGATACAGGGTGAACACTGAAGCTTTCTTT. As protein: CASSLSGGYRVNTEAFF.